A selection of T cell receptor beta chains follows, all from one sample in a study of OX40 agonist ivuxolimab in advanced cancers. The protocol was immunoSEQ multiplex PCR, while the TCRdb copy is restricted to in-frame clones and leaves out a portion. The table has 98,000 or so clones, approximately 90% seen once. The sample consisted of CD4+ or CD8+ T cells sorted from blood, taken in a trial of the OX40 agonist ivuxolimab. The origin of the receptors is an adult with an advanced solid tumor such as melanoma, head and neck, liver or kidney cancer. Both conserved end residues are part of each CDR3. A D gene is named only where the DNA matches it firmly. Some rows mark clone size as missing; the rest say once, few, many or name a class of expanded clone.

D gene | J gene | V gene | clone size | CDR3 DNA | CDR3 protein
. | TRBJ1-3 | TRBV18 | . | TGTGCCAGCTCACCACCGTCCGGGGCTAAATCTGGAAACACCATATATTTT | CASSPPSGAKSGNTIYF
. | TRBJ1-2 | TRBV11-2 | . | TGTGCCAGCAGCTTCGGTAGGGGAGAGAATGGTTACACCTTC | CASSFGRGENGYTF
TRBD1 | TRBJ1-1 | TRBV11-2 | . | TGTGCCAGCAGCTCGCCGGGGGCAGGGGGGACTGAAGCTTTCTTT | CASSSPGAGGTEAFF
. | TRBJ1-2 | TRBV11-2 | . | TGTGCCAGCAGCCCAGGGGCTCATTCCTATGGCTACACCTTC | CASSPGAHSYGYTF
TRBD1 | TRBJ1-2 | TRBV6-5 | . | TGTGCCAGCAGGGCGACAGGGTTAGGGAGTGGCTACACCTTC | CASRATGLGSGYTF
TRBD1 | TRBJ2-7 | TRBV5-1 | . | TGCGCCAGCAGTCGGATCCCCGGGACAGGGGGCTACGAGCAGTACTTC | CASSRIPGTGGYEQYF
TRBD2 | TRBJ2-2 | TRBV27 | . | TGTGCCAGCAGTTTAGGGCTAGCGGGATACACCGGGGAGCTGTTTTTT | CASSLGLAGYTGELFF
. | TRBJ2-3 | TRBV19 | . | TGTGCCAGTAGTCGCGACGACAGGGACTCAGATACGCAGTATTTT | CASSRDDRDSDTQYF
. | TRBJ1-3 | TRBV18 | . | TGTGCCAGCTCACCATTTTCGGGAAGGGACTCTGGAAACACCATATATTTT | CASSPFSGRDSGNTIYF
TRBD1 | TRBJ1-2 | TRBV9 | . | TGTGCCAGCAGCCCCGGGACAGGGGATATTTCTGCCTATGGCTACACCTTC | CASSPGTGDISAYGYTF
. | TRBJ2-2 | TRBV25-1 | . | TGTGCCAGCACAGGTGGCTCGCTGACGAACACCGGGGAGCTGTTTTTT | CASTGGSLTNTGELFF
TRBD2 | TRBJ2-1 | TRBV7-7 | . | TGTGCCAGCAGCTTAGTAGCGGGAGGGTTCAATGAGCAGTTCTTC | CASSLVAGGFNEQFF
. | TRBJ1-2 | TRBV2 | . | TGTGCCAGCAGAGGGGAACAGTATGGCTACACCTTC | CASRGEQYGYTF
TRBD1 | TRBJ2-5 | TRBV9 | . | TGTGCCAGCAGCGTGGCCGGGACAGCTAAAGAGACCCAGTACTTC | CASSVAGTAKETQYF
TRBD2 | TRBJ2-1 | TRBV11-2 | . | TGTGCCAGCAGTCCAGCCCACGGGGGAGGGCCGAACAATGAGCAGTTCTTC | CASSPAHGGGPNNEQFF
TRBD1 | TRBJ2-7 | TRBV4-1 | . | TGCGCCAGCAGCCAAGGGTGGGGGACAGGGGTGTACTTC | CASSQGWGTGVYF
TRBD2 | TRBJ2-1 | TRBV7-2 | . | TGTGCCAGCAGCGGTAGCGGGGGGGTCTGGGGCAATGAGCAGTTCTTC | CASSGSGGVWGNEQFF
. | TRBJ2-2 | TRBV11-3 | . | TGTGCCAGCAGCCCCCGGGGTGGGGGGGGCCGTGACACCGGGGAGCTGTTTTTT | CASSPRGGGGRDTGELFF
. | TRBJ2-3 | TRBV14 | . | TGTGCCAGCAGCCAAGATATCAGGGATACGCAGTATTTT | CASSQDIRDTQYF
. | TRBJ1-2 | TRBV30 | . | TGTGCCTGGAGTCCGGCCGGGACAACGATCTATGGCTACACCTTC | CAWSPAGTTIYGYTF
TRBD1 | TRBJ2-7 | TRBV11-2 | . | TGTGCCAGCAGCTTAGCCCCGGGACAGCTCTACGAGCAGTACTTC | CASSLAPGQLYEQYF
. | TRBJ1-3 | TRBV5-1 | . | TGCGCCAGCAGCTTGGCCGTCTCTGGAAACACCATATATTTT | CASSLAVSGNTIYF
. | TRBJ2-2 | TRBV5-1 | once | TGCGCCAGCAGGTTCGGCACCGGGGAGCTGTTTTTT | CASRFGTGELFF
. | TRBJ1-1 | TRBV18 | . | TGTGCCAGCTCACCGGGTCAGGGGAGCACTGAAGCTTTCTTT | CASSPGQGSTEAFF
. | TRBJ1-1 | TRBV7-9 | . | TGTGCCAGCAGCGCCGGGACATTTATGAACACTGAAGCTTTCTTT | CASSAGTFMNTEAFF
. | TRBJ2-1 | TRBV11-2 | . | TGTGCCAGCAGGGTAGGGGGCGGGAGATGGGAGCAGTTCTTC | CASRVGGGRWEQFF
TRBD1 | TRBJ2-7 | TRBV10-1 | . | TGCGCCAGCAGTGAGGGTGACAGGGGCTACGAGCAGTACTTC | CASSEGDRGYEQYF
TRBD1 | TRBJ1-5 | TRBV10-3 | . | TGTGCCATCAGCCCGACAGGGGCTCAGCCCCAGCATTTT | CAISPTGAQPQHF
. | TRBJ2-1 | TRBV7-6 | . | TGTGCCAGCAGCTTACGGGCTAGCCCAAACTACAATGAGCAGTTCTTC | CASSLRASPNYNEQFF
. | TRBJ1-5 | TRBV29-1 | . | TGCCGTCCGACCTGGAATGGCAATCAGCCCCAGCATTTT | CRPTWNGNQPQHF
TRBD2 | TRBJ2-1 | TRBV27 | once | TGTGCCAGCAGTAGGTGGGGACTAGCGGGAGGTCGCAATGAGCAGTTCTTC | CASSRWGLAGGRNEQFF
. | TRBJ2-3 | TRBV6-1 | . | TGTGCCAGCAGGACTCCTAGTCACACAGATACGCAGTATTTT | CASRTPSHTDTQYF
TRBD2 | TRBJ2-7 | TRBV5-1 | . | TGCGCCAGCAGCTTGGTTGGATGGCGGGAGGGCCCGGGTTCAGGTTCCTACGAGCAGTACTTC | CASSLVGWREGPGSGSYEQYF
. | TRBJ1-2 | TRBV6-5 | . | TGTGCCAGCAGCCCTTACCAGGGGAACTATGGCTACACCTTC | CASSPYQGNYGYTF
. | TRBJ2-7 | TRBV6-5 | . | TGTGCCAGCAGTTCCCTCCGGACTTCTCCGTTGGGCGAGCAGTACTTC | CASSSLRTSPLGEQYF
. | TRBJ1-3 | TRBV9 | . | TGTGCCAGCAGCGCGGGGTTGGGGTCTGGAAACACCATATATTTT | CASSAGLGSGNTIYF
. | TRBJ1-5 | TRBV21-1 | few | TGTGCCAGCAGCAACGCTGGGGGGACAGGGAATCAGCCCCAGCATTTT | CASSNAGGTGNQPQHF
. | TRBJ2-1 | TRBV6-1 | . | TGTGCCAGCAGTCCCCGGTGGTATGAGCAGTTCTTC | CASSPRWYEQFF
. | TRBJ1-2 | TRBV25-1 | . | TGTGCCAGCAGTGAGGCGGGGACTTATGGCTACACCTTC | CASSEAGTYGYTF
. | TRBJ1-1 | TRBV5-1 | . | TGCGCCAGCAGCTCCCTAGGGGTTGCCACTGAAGCTTTCTTT | CASSSLGVATEAFF
. | TRBJ1-1 | TRBV5-8 | . | TGTGCCAGCAGCTTGGCCCCAGAGAACACTGAAGCTTTCTTT | CASSLAPENTEAFF
. | TRBJ1-5 | TRBV7-9 | . | TGTGCCAGCAGTCAGACGGGAAGCAATCAGCCCCAGCATTTT | CASSQTGSNQPQHF
TRBD1 | TRBJ1-2 | TRBV6-6 | once | TGTGCCAGCAAAGAACAGGGGGCGAATGGCTACACCTTC | CASKEQGANGYTF
TRBD1 | TRBJ1-5 | TRBV7-9 | . | TGTGCCAGCAGCCCAGGACAGGGAAATCAGCCCCAGCATTTT | CASSPGQGNQPQHF
. | TRBJ1-4 | TRBV6-5 | . | TGTGCCAGCAGTTCCTGGCGGGGGGAGCCTAATGAAAAACTGTTTTTT | CASSSWRGEPNEKLFF
. | TRBJ2-6 | TRBV27 | . | TGTGCCAGCAGCCCCAGGGTAGCAGGGGCCAACGTCCTGACTTTC | CASSPRVAGANVLTF
. | TRBJ2-3 | TRBV5-1 | . | TGCGCCAGCAGCTTGGAGGCCGCGGATACGCAGTATTTT | CASSLEAADTQYF
. | TRBJ2-5 | TRBV7-8 | . | TGTGCCAGCAGCTTATTGGGGGAAGAGACCCAGTACTTC | CASSLLGEETQYF
TRBD1 | TRBJ2-1 | TRBV18 | . | TGTGCCAGCTCACCTCGGGACAGTGCAGGTGAGCAGTTCTTC | CASSPRDSAGEQFF
. | TRBJ2-7 | TRBV28 | . | TGTGCCAGCAGTTTAGGCGACTACGAGCAGTACTTC | CASSLGDYEQYF
. | TRBJ2-1 | TRBV4-2 | . | TGTGCCAGCAGCCAAGTAGACCTGTCTAGTGGTGAGCAGTTCTTC | CASSQVDLSSGEQFF
. | TRBJ1-2 | TRBV5-3 | . | TGTGCCAGAAGCCCGGCCGGGGAGGGCTCCTATGGCTACACCTTC | CARSPAGEGSYGYTF
. | TRBJ1-1 | TRBV6-4 | once | TGTGCCAGCAGGGAACAGGGAGGGAACACTGAAGCTTTCTTT | CASREQGGNTEAFF
. | TRBJ2-3 | TRBV21-1 | . | TGTGCCAGCACCAACCCATGGGGGACTAGCGGGAGGATCACAGATACGCAGTATTTT | CASTNPWGTSGRITDTQYF
. | TRBJ1-5 | TRBV6-5 | few | TGTGCCAGCAGTTCGCTGACCCTCCCCAATCAGCCCCAGCATTTT | CASSSLTLPNQPQHF
. | TRBJ2-2 | TRBV11-3 | once | TGTGCCAGCAGCTTAACCCACGGGAGTCCGGGCACCGGGGAGCTGTTTTTT | CASSLTHGSPGTGELFF
. | TRBJ1-4 | TRBV7-2 | . | TGTGCCAGCAGCAGGACGGTGTATAATGAAAAACTGTTTTTT | CASSRTVYNEKLFF